These 5 T cell receptor beta chains were sequenced from one sample in a study of PD-L1 blockade in urothelial cancer. This table comes from immunoSEQ multiplex PCR, and its TCRdb copy is limited to in-frame clones, with some not included. This table has tens of thousands of clones, roughly 82% appearing once. Sequenced here: PBMCs, sampled around atezolizumab (anti-PD-L1) treatment. These receptors were obtained from a man aged 65 to 85 with urothelial cancer.

The chain joins TRBV14 to TRBJ2-1; 9 bases agree with TRBD2. Germline V gives CDR1 SGHDN, CDR2 FVKESK. The trim removed 4 bases at V and 10 bases at J, leaving 5 bases unmatched. This CDR3 contains 13 residues. The CDR3 sequence: CASSLTLAGEQFF. The DNA for the CDR3 is TGTGCCAGCAGCCTTACCCTAGCGGGGGAGCAGTTCTTC. The complete variable domain, with remaining parts taken from reference TRBV14 and TRBJ2-1, reads EAGVTQFPSHSVIEKGQTVTLRCDPISGHDNLYWYRRVMGKEIKFLLHFVKESKQDESGMPNNRFLAERTGGTYSTLKVQPAELEDSGVYFCASSLTLAGEQFFGPGTRLTVL.

This clone has only one observation. The CDR3 DNA reads as TGCGCCAGCAGCTCTCGGACTAGCGGGGGGCCCAACAATGAGCAGTTCTTC. Protein sequence: CASSSRTSGGPNNEQFF. The J gene is TRBJ2-1, the V gene TRBV5-1; the match to TRBD2 covers 14 bases. The V and J ends lost 3 bases and 5 bases, in that order; junction bases with no gene match: 7. From germline, CDR1 is SGHRS and CDR2 YFSETQ. The length of the CDR3 is 17 residues.

The V call is TRBV15, the J call TRBJ1-6; 9 bases match TRBD1. Per germline, CDR1 LNHNV and CDR2 YYDKDF (reference sequence). Unmatched junction bases numbered 7, after V lost 0 bases and J lost 10 bases. This CDR3 is 16 amino acids long. The CDR3 reads CATSRDRGQGSSPLHF. For the CDR3, the DNA is TGTGCCACCAGCAGAGATCGGGGACAGGGAAGCTCACCCCTCCACTTT.

The chain recombines TRBV21-1 with TRBJ1-2. TRBV21-1 is classified as a pseudogene. The CDR3 extends over 17 amino acids. CDR3 DNA sequence: TGTGCCAGCAGCAAAAAGAGGGTGGGATGGTCTAACTATGGCTACACCTTC. Amino acid sequence: CASSKKRVGWSNYGYTF.

This chain connects TRBV6-1 to TRBJ2-5, with D possibly being TRBD2 (6 bases). The CDR3 has 13 residues. The germline V gene has CDR1 MNHNS and CDR2 SASEGT. V lost 5 bases and J lost 0, with 7 bases in between. CDR3: CASSRGYQETQYF. CDR3 DNA sequence: TGTGCCAGCAGTCGGGGGTACCAAGAGACCCAGTACTTC.